The 14 T cell receptor beta chains given below trace back to one sample, sequenced in a study of beta chain features in type 1 diabetes. Study results and limitations: A moderate, significant TCRB CDR3 shortening appeared in type 1 diabetes across four CD4+ subsets.

Their antigens are not known. As every portion of the isolated RNA was reverse transcribed, the sequencing read expressed TCRB transcripts. Clones were read by immunoSEQ multiplex PCR, and TCRdb kept only the in-frame ones, dropping some. The sample has under 300,000 clones, roughly 24% seen once; the top ten hold 0.012%. Sample: naive CD4+ T cells from blood. These receptors originate from a woman aged 25 to 39 with type 1 diabetes.

This clone was observed a handful of times. The V gene is TRBV18, the J gene TRBJ2-1, with 8 bases lining up with TRBD1. The germline V gene has CDR1 KGHSH and CDR2 LQKENI. J was trimmed by 7 bases and V by 0 bases; bases with no gene match: 8. The CDR3 runs to 16 residues. CDR3: CASSPPDRVINNEQFF. The CDR3 DNA follows: TGTGCCAGCTCACCACCGGACAGGGTTATCAATAATGAGCAGTTCTTC.

The V call is TRBV4-1, the J call TRBJ2-7; TRBD2 agrees at 8 bases. V lost 2 bases, J lost 3 bases, and 3 bases stayed unmatched. This CDR3 has 14 amino acids. Germline V lookup: CDR1 MGHRA, CDR2 YSYEKL. The CDR3 coding sequence is TGCGCCAGCAGCCAATACGGGGGGGACTACGAGCAGTACTTC. This codes for CASSQYGGDYEQYF.

The rearrangement uses TRBV4-2 and TRBJ2-7; 9 nucleotides align to TRBD1. The CDR3 is 16 amino acids. The J segment lost 2 bases and the V segment lost 0 bases, leaving 5 bases of the junction unmatched. Germline V CDR1 and CDR2: LGHNA, YNFKEQ. As DNA, the CDR3 is TGTGCCAGCAGCCAAGATCAAAGGACAGGGGCCTACGAGCAGTACTTC. Translating it yields CASSQDQRTGAYEQYF.

The chain joins TRBV30 to TRBJ2-7; TRBD2 aligns across 15 bases. The trim removed 3 bases at V and 3 bases at J, leaving 12 bases unmatched. The germline V gene has CDR1 GTSNPN and CDR2 SVGIG (reference sequence). The CDR3 runs 18 residues. CDR3 residues: CAWSGPGLAGGVIYEQYF. CDR3 DNA: TGTGCCTGGAGCGGGCCGGGACTAGCGGGAGGCGTAATCTACGAGCAGTACTTC.

The CDR3 nucleotides read TGTGCCAGCAGCGTAGCTGGGAGAACCGAGCAGTACTTC. It translates to CASSVAGRTEQYF. The J gene is TRBJ2-7, the V gene TRBV9; possible D gene TRBD2, 5 bases. The V end was cut by 0 bases, the J end by 6 bases, with 10 bases between. Germline-derived CDR1 and CDR2 are SGDLS and YYNGEE. The CDR3 runs 13 residues.

The genes are TRBV6-1 and TRBJ2-7, with D maybe TRBD1 (6 bases). Germline V lookup: CDR1 MNHNS, CDR2 SASEGT. Trimming took off 2 bases at V and 2 bases at J, with 13 bases between the two ends. This CDR3 region has 15 residues. CDR3 DNA: TGTGCCAGCAGTGAATACGGGACACAGACCTACGAGCAGTACTTC. As protein: CASSEYGTQTYEQYF.

This sequence joins TRBV30 and TRBJ2-4, with D unresolved. The V gene's germline CDR1 is GTSNPN and CDR2 SVGIG (reference sequence). The V end lost 0 bases, the J end lost 7 bases, and 10 bases lay between the germline ends. The CDR3 loop spans 13 amino acids. The CDR3 DNA is TGTGCCTGGAGTGTAGAGGCGCGGAACATTCAGTACTTC. Its translation: CAWSVEARNIQYF.

J is TRBJ2-6 and V is TRBV9, with D perhaps matching TRBD2 (5 bases). CDR1 is SGDLS, CDR2 YYNGEE, per germline. Trimming removed 0 bases at V and 4 bases at J, with 8 bases between. The CDR3 has 15 residues. CDR3 in amino acids: CASSVAPGGANVLTF. The CDR3 DNA reads TGTGCCAGCAGCGTAGCCCCGGGAGGGGCCAACGTCCTGACTTTC.

This rearrangement joins TRBV28 to TRBJ2-7, with TRBD2 matching 10 bases. The CDR3 runs to 16 residues. With V trimmed by 5 bases and J by 5 bases, 12 bases remained unmatched. In germline, CDR1 is MDHEN, CDR2 SYDVKM. CDR3 residues: CASSLGGGLAIDEQYF. The CDR3 coding sequence is TGTGCCAGCAGTCTAGGGGGGGGACTAGCGATCGACGAGCAGTACTTC.

The chain recombines TRBV6-1 with TRBJ2-1; 11 nucleotides align to TRBD1. Germline V CDR1 and CDR2: MNHNS, SASEGT. The CDR3 has 13 residues. Trimming took 4 bases from V and 8 from J; bases not matched to a gene: 1. DNA of the CDR3: TGTGCCAGCAGTGGGACAGGGGGCTATGAGCAGTTCTTC. Encoded protein: CASSGTGGYEQFF.

The chain links TRBV6-5 to TRBJ2-5, with D perhaps TRBD2 (6 bases). The CDR3 is 16 residues long. The V end lost 4 bases, the J end lost 2 bases, and 17 bases lay between the germline ends. CDR1 is MNHEY, CDR2 SVGAGI, per germline. The CDR3 DNA reads as TGTGCCAGCAGTTTTACCTCCGGGACTTCGCAAGAGACCCAGTACTTC. It is translated as CASSFTSGTSQETQYF.

A few counts support this clone. V usage is TRBV7-9 and J usage is TRBJ2-1; D call uncertain. Trimming took 6 bases from V and 10 from J, leaving 10 bases between them. In germline, CDR1 is SEHNR, CDR2 FQNEAQ (reference sequence). CDR3 size: 11 residues. CDR3 sequence (DNA): TGTGCCAGCAGTCGCCTGGAGGAGCAGTTCTTC. It translates to CASSRLEEQFF.

The chain joins TRBV4-2 to TRBJ2-5; D is uncertain. Trimming took 0 bases from V and 0 from J, leaving 26 bases between them. Germline V gives CDR1 LGHNA, CDR2 YNFKEQ. This CDR3 is 21 amino acids long. For the CDR3, the DNA is TGTGCCAGCAGCCAAGATCTCGGAAACTACCTATCGATACCCGACCAAGAGACCCAGTACTTC. This encodes CASSQDLGNYLSIPDQETQYF.

The V and J genes are TRBV6-5 and TRBJ1-2; 11 bases agree with TRBD1. V lost 6 bases, J lost 7 bases, and 7 bases stayed unmatched. The CDR3 extends over 14 amino acids. Germline CDR1 is MNHEY and CDR2 is SVGAGI. The CDR3 bases are TGTGCCAGCAGGCGAGGACAGGGGGCGCTTGGCTACACCTTC. Translated: CASRRGQGALGYTF.